The clone carrying this T cell receptor beta chain has only one observation. The PCR had 60 Vbeta and 13 Jbeta primers. Data came from immunoSEQ multiplex PCR; TCRdb stores just in-frame clones and leaves some out. This sample has about 60,000 clones, with 65% to 80% found just once. This entry is derived from a study of cytomegalovirus exposure and HLA in healthy donors. Sequencing was performed on PBMCs. This sequence originates from a man aged 40-55 years in good health and CMV-seropositive.

The CDR3 is CASSLQGAITGELFF. The CDR3 coding sequence is TGTGCCAGCAGCTTGCAGGGGGCGATCACCGGGGAGCTGTTTTTT. The V and J genes are TRBV5-5 and TRBJ2-2; 8 bases map to TRBD1. The ends lost 1 base at V and 4 bases at J; junction bases unmatched: 3. CDR1 and CDR2 from the germline V gene are SGHKS and YYEKEE (reference sequence). CDR3 length equals 15 residues.